These T cell receptor beta chains were read from a single sample in a study of control samples from healthy donors and cancer patients. Using immunoSEQ multiplex PCR, the repertoire was profiled, and TCRdb retains in-frame clones only, with some absent. This sample has approximately 150,000 clones, with 91% found just once. Sequenced material: blood. The receptors were sampled from a woman in her thirties or forties in good health. The CDR3 runs from the conserved cysteine through the conserved F or W. Fields, in order: V gene, D gene, clone size, J gene, CDR3 length, CDR3 protein, CDR3 DNA. D genes are given only for firm matches. Rows give clone size only sometimes, using once, few, many, or a class for an expanded clone.

TRBV6-5,TRBD2,-,TRBJ2-5,15,CASSYSSGAQETQYF,TGTGCCAGCAGTTATTCGAGCGGGGCCCAAGAGACCCAGTACTTC
TRBV7-6,-,-,TRBJ2-5,14,CASSLEMVEETQYF,TGTGCCAGCAGCTTAGAAATGGTAGAAGAGACCCAGTACTTC
TRBV5-1,-,-,TRBJ1-2,16,CASSLGLGDGNYGYTF,TGCGCCAGCAGCTTGGGACTTGGGGACGGTAACTATGGCTACACCTTC
TRBV18,-,-,TRBJ2-2,16,CASSGRSRVDTGELFF,TGTGCCAGCTCAGGTCGGAGCAGGGTCGACACCGGGGAGCTGTTTTTT
TRBV29-1,-,once,TRBJ1-2,12,CSVDGGFYGYTF,TGCAGCGTCGACGGGGGTTTCTATGGCTACACCTTC
TRBV3-1/TRBV3-2,-,-,TRBJ1-5,15,CASSQGTFPYQPQHF,TGTGCCAGCAGCCAAGGGACGTTCCCCTATCAGCCCCAGCATTTT
TRBV6-5,-,-,TRBJ2-4,12,CASTSAGNIQYF,TGTGCCAGCACTTCGGCGGGGAACATTCAGTACTTC
TRBV6-5,-,-,TRBJ2-7,14,CASSSWTALGEQYF,TGTGCCAGCAGTTCATGGACAGCCCTCGGCGAGCAGTACTTC
TRBV6-5,-,-,TRBJ1-3,14,CASRPTYSGNTIYF,TGTGCCAGCAGGCCCACTTACTCTGGAAACACCATATATTTT
TRBV10-3,-,-,TRBJ1-6,13,CAISEGMNSPLHF,TGTGCCATCAGTGAGGGGATGAATTCACCCCTCCACTTT
TRBV5-1,-,-,TRBJ1-6,16,CASSFGPERNNSPLHF,TGCGCCAGCAGCTTCGGTCCCGAACGGAATAATTCACCCCTCCACTTT
TRBV6-1,-,-,TRBJ1-4,17,CASSEPGRGGTNEKLFF,TGTGCCAGCAGTGAACCGGGACGGGGGGGAACTAATGAAAAACTGTTTTTT
TRBV4-1,-,once,TRBJ1-4,16,CASSPGRTVMNEKLFF,TGCGCCAGCAGCCCCGGCAGGACCGTGATGAATGAAAAACTGTTTTTT
TRBV6-5,-,-,TRBJ2-5,15,CASSSSWGAQETQYF,TGTGCCAGCAGTTCCTCCTGGGGGGCCCAAGAGACCCAGTACTTC
TRBV5-1,TRBD2,-,TRBJ2-3,16,CASSLVLAVGADTQYF,TGCGCCAGCAGCTTGGTCCTAGCGGTGGGGGCAGATACGCAGTATTTT
TRBV27,TRBD1,-,TRBJ1-4,15,CASSLNGQGFEKLFF,TGTGCCAGCAGTCTAAATGGACAGGGGTTTGAAAAACTGTTTTTT
TRBV4-2,-,-,TRBJ2-1,18,CASSQDPWEEVSYNEQFF,TGTGCCAGCAGCCAGGACCCCTGGGAGGAGGTCTCCTACAATGAGCAGTTCTTC
TRBV6-6,-,-,TRBJ2-3,14,CASTNRVGTDTQYF,TGTGCCAGCACCAACAGGGTGGGCACAGATACGCAGTATTTT
TRBV10-3,TRBD1,-,TRBJ1-3,15,CAISELQGAGNTIYF,TGTGCCATCAGTGAATTACAGGGGGCAGGAAACACCATATATTTT
TRBV6-2/TRBV6-3,TRBD2,-,TRBJ2-3,16,CASSSRLAGGPDTQYF,TGTGCCAGCAGTTCAAGACTAGCGGGGGGTCCAGATACGCAGTATTTT
TRBV6-6,-,-,TRBJ1-6,15,CASSYIRENNSPLHF,TGTGCCAGCAGTTACATCAGGGAAAATAATTCACCCCTCCACTTT
TRBV7-9,-,-,TRBJ1-6,15,CASSSSIGERSPLHF,TGTGCCAGCAGCTCCTCCATTGGGGAAAGGTCACCCCTCCACTTT
TRBV27,TRBD1,-,TRBJ1-2,15,CASSGSRTGLNGYTF,TGTGCCAGCAGCGGCTCCAGGACAGGGCTGAATGGCTACACCTTC
TRBV7-9,-,-,TRBJ1-2,13,CASSPQGAGGYTF,TGTGCCAGCAGCCCACAGGGCGCGGGTGGCTACACCTTC
TRBV2,-,-,TRBJ2-7,15,CASSEAVGVSYEQYF,TGTGCCAGCAGTGAAGCGGTCGGGGTTTCCTACGAGCAGTACTTC